A single sample gave rise to the 3 T cell receptor beta chains below, sequenced in a study of T-cell memory formation after mild COVID-19. TCRdb processed the 5' RACE reads anew with MiXCR; each CDR3 protein has one entry. Of roughly 200,000 distinct CDR3 sequences listed, around 17% are singletons. Sequencing was done on a sample of PBMCs or a T cell subset sorted from them (not recorded which). These receptors originate from an adult woman who had mild COVID-19 (a few samples of this study predate the infection). Cell type and time point are not known.

This clonotype showed up just a few times. The chain has TRBV2 and TRBJ1-6; D is undetermined. Per germline, CDR1 SNHLY and CDR2 FYNNEI. Between the trimmed V and J ends, which lost 8 bases and 0 bases, there was a span of 11 bases. The CDR3 runs 15 residues. CDR3 amino acids: CASDRESSYNSPLHF. The CDR3 nucleotides read TGTGCCAGCGACCGGGAAAGCTCCTATAATTCACCCCTCCACTTT.

This clonotype was recorded a few times. The V gene is TRBV4-1, the J gene TRBJ2-7; 8 bases fit TRBD2. Per germline, CDR1 MGHRA and CDR2 YSYEKL. The V and J ends lost 2 bases and 6 bases, in that order; junction bases with no gene match: 12. The CDR3 length is 16 residues. CDR3 bases: TGCGCCAGCAGCCAACCTCGAGGCGGGAGGAGGGGCGAGCAGTACTTC. Translating it yields CASSQPRGGRRGEQYF.

This clonotype was seen a few times. The chain joins TRBV5-1 to TRBJ1-1; 12 nucleotides line up with TRBD1. The V gene end was trimmed by 3 bases and the J gene end by 3 bases; junction bases not matched to a gene: 9. CDR1 and CDR2 (germline): SGHRS, YFSETQ. The CDR3 has 17 residues. The CDR3 DNA is TGCGCCAGCAGCTCGGGGACAGGGGGCCGTCGGGACACTGAAGCTTTCTTT. Its translation: CASSSGTGGRRDTEAFF.